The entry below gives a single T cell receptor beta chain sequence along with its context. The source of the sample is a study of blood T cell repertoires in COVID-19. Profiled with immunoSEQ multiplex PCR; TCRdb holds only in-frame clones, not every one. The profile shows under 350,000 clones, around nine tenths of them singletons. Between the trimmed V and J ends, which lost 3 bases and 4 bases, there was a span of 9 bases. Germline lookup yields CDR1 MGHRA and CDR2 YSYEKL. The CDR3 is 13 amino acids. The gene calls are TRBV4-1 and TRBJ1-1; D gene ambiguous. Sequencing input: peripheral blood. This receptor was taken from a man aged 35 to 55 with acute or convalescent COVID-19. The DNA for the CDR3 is TGCGCCAGCAGCCACATTTTGAGCACTGAAGCTTTCTTT. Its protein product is CASSHILSTEAFF.